These T cell receptor beta chains were read from a single sample in a study of low-dose radiotherapy and immunotherapy resistance in tumors. A single record per CDR3 protein comes from TCRdb applying MiXCR to the reads. The sample carries around 58,000 distinct CDR3 sequences, approximately 22% recorded once. Material: PBMCs, obtained after low-dose radiotherapy plus immunotherapy. These receptor sequences come from a male donor with prostate cancer. Each CDR3 is given with its conserved first and last residue. The order of the fields is V gene, J gene, D gene, clone size, CDR3 DNA, CDR3 protein. The D gene is left open where the match is weak. The size field is filled for only some rows; it gives once, few, many or a size class.

v_call: TRBV3-1
j_call: TRBJ1-2
d_call: .
clone_size: many
cdr3_nt: TGTGCCAGCACACGCGCGGATGGTGGGAATGGCTACACCTTC
cdr3_aa: CASTRADGGNGYTF

v_call: TRBV6-1
j_call: TRBJ1-5
d_call: TRBD1
clone_size: few
cdr3_nt: TGTGCCAGCAGTGAAACGACAGGGATCGGAAATCAGCCCCAGCATTTT
cdr3_aa: CASSETTGIGNQPQHF

v_call: TRBV7-9
j_call: TRBJ1-5
d_call: TRBD1
clone_size: many
cdr3_nt: TGTGCCAGCAGCTACTCCGGGACAGTTTTTTATAGCAATCAGCCCCAGCATTTT
cdr3_aa: CASSYSGTVFYSNQPQHF

v_call: TRBV6-2/TRBV6-3
j_call: TRBJ2-3
d_call: .
clone_size: .
cdr3_nt: TGTGCCAGCAGTTCTAACACAGATACGCAGTATTTT
cdr3_aa: CASSSNTDTQYF

v_call: TRBV5-5
j_call: TRBJ2-4
d_call: .
clone_size: many
cdr3_nt: TGTGCCAGCAGCTTGGCAGGGTCCAAAAACATTCAGTACTTC
cdr3_aa: CASSLAGSKNIQYF

v_call: TRBV28
j_call: TRBJ2-1
d_call: TRBD2
clone_size: .
cdr3_nt: TGTGCCAGCAGTTTACTAGCGGTCGAATTCGGCTCCTACAATGAGCAGTTCTTC
cdr3_aa: CASSLLAVEFGSYNEQFF

v_call: TRBV29-1
j_call: TRBJ1-4
d_call: .
clone_size: many
cdr3_nt: TGCAGCGTCCGAAGGGGCAGAAATGAAAAACTGTTTTTT
cdr3_aa: CSVRRGRNEKLFF

v_call: TRBV12-3/TRBV12-4
j_call: TRBJ2-1
d_call: TRBD2
clone_size: many
cdr3_nt: TGTGCCAGCAGTTTTGTGGGAGGGTACAATGAGCAGTTCTTC
cdr3_aa: CASSFVGGYNEQFF

v_call: TRBV6-2/TRBV6-3
j_call: TRBJ2-6
d_call: TRBD1
clone_size: many
cdr3_nt: TGTGCCAGCGTGAGGGACAGGCCCAGCTCTGGGGCCAACGTCCTGACTTTC
cdr3_aa: CASVRDRPSSGANVLTF

v_call: TRBV6-1
j_call: TRBJ2-2
d_call: .
clone_size: many
cdr3_nt: TGTGCCAGCAGGGAGGTAGACGTCGTGGCCGGGGAGCTGTTTTTT
cdr3_aa: CASREVDVVAGELFF

v_call: TRBV28
j_call: TRBJ1-5
d_call: .
clone_size: many
cdr3_nt: TGTGCCAGCACCAAGACTCTGACACTAGCTAGCAATCAGCCCCAGCATTTT
cdr3_aa: CASTKTLTLASNQPQHF

v_call: TRBV6-2/TRBV6-3
j_call: TRBJ2-1
d_call: TRBD2
clone_size: many
cdr3_nt: TGTGCCAGCAGGAAACAAAATAGCGGGGGGTACAATGAGCAGTTCTTC
cdr3_aa: CASRKQNSGGYNEQFF

v_call: TRBV6-2/TRBV6-3
j_call: TRBJ2-5
d_call: .
clone_size: many
cdr3_nt: TGTGCCAGCAGCATGGGAGAGACCCAGTACTTC
cdr3_aa: CASSMGETQYF

v_call: TRBV18
j_call: TRBJ2-1
d_call: TRBD2
clone_size: many
cdr3_nt: TGTGCCAGCTCACCACCGTACGGGGGGGCCTACAATGAGCAGTTCTTC
cdr3_aa: CASSPPYGGAYNEQFF

v_call: TRBV23-1
j_call: TRBJ2-7
d_call: TRBD1
clone_size: many
cdr3_nt: TGCGCCAGCAGCCAAGGGACAGGGTTGGCCTACGAGCAGTACTTC
cdr3_aa: CASSQGTGLAYEQYF

v_call: TRBV4-2
j_call: TRBJ2-1
d_call: TRBD2
clone_size: many
cdr3_nt: TGTGCCAGCAGCCCCGGGACTAGCGGGGGGGATCAGTTCTTC
cdr3_aa: CASSPGTSGGDQFF

v_call: TRBV20-1
j_call: TRBJ2-3
d_call: TRBD2
clone_size: .
cdr3_nt: TGCAGTGCTACGGGACTAGCGGCCGCGGATACGCAGTATTTT
cdr3_aa: CSATGLAAADTQYF

v_call: TRBV4-1
j_call: TRBJ2-7
d_call: TRBD1
clone_size: many
cdr3_nt: TGCGCCAGCAGCCAAGGGGTGACAGGGGCCTACGAGCAGTACTTC
cdr3_aa: CASSQGVTGAYEQYF

v_call: TRBV4-1
j_call: TRBJ2-1
d_call: TRBD2
clone_size: .
cdr3_nt: TGCGCCAGCAGCCAAGGGACTAGCGGGGGGGCATACAATGAGCAGTTCTTC
cdr3_aa: CASSQGTSGGAYNEQFF

v_call: TRBV20-1
j_call: TRBJ2-1
d_call: .
clone_size: many
cdr3_nt: TGCAGTGCTAGAGTCGATGAGCAGTTCTTC
cdr3_aa: CSARVDEQFF

v_call: TRBV19
j_call: TRBJ1-5
d_call: TRBD1
clone_size: many
cdr3_nt: TGTGCCAGTAGTGCTTCCAGGGGGGGCAATCAGCCCCAGCATTTT
cdr3_aa: CASSASRGGNQPQHF

v_call: TRBV7-2
j_call: TRBJ2-1
d_call: .
clone_size: many
cdr3_nt: TGTGCCAGCAGCGAGCAGGGTTATGAGCAGTTCTTC
cdr3_aa: CASSEQGYEQFF

v_call: TRBV18
j_call: TRBJ1-1
d_call: .
clone_size: .
cdr3_nt: TGTGCCAGCTCACCAGCGGGGAACACTGAAGCTTTCTTT
cdr3_aa: CASSPAGNTEAFF

v_call: TRBV28
j_call: TRBJ2-7
d_call: TRBD2
clone_size: many
cdr3_nt: TGTGCCAGCAGTAGGGGGGGACTAGCGGGAGCCGAGCAGTACTTC
cdr3_aa: CASSRGGLAGAEQYF

v_call: TRBV12-3/TRBV12-4
j_call: TRBJ2-7
d_call: .
clone_size: many
cdr3_nt: TGTGCCAGCAGTTTAGTCAGTACCAACGAGCAGTACTTC
cdr3_aa: CASSLVSTNEQYF

v_call: TRBV5-8
j_call: TRBJ1-5
d_call: TRBD1
clone_size: many
cdr3_nt: TGTGCCAGCAGCCCGCGGACAGGGCGGCAGCCCCAGCATTTT
cdr3_aa: CASSPRTGRQPQHF

v_call: TRBV20-1
j_call: TRBJ2-7
d_call: TRBD1
clone_size: many
cdr3_nt: TGCAGTGCTAGCGGATATGGACAGGGGGCCTTCGAGCAGTACTTC
cdr3_aa: CSASGYGQGAFEQYF

v_call: TRBV12-3/TRBV12-4
j_call: TRBJ1-5
d_call: .
clone_size: medium-sized
cdr3_nt: TGTGCCAGCAGTGGGGGAGGCAGCGATAATCAGCCCCAGCATTTT
cdr3_aa: CASSGGGSDNQPQHF

v_call: TRBV28
j_call: TRBJ2-3
d_call: .
clone_size: many
cdr3_nt: TGTGCCAGCAGTCTGACTTCCACAGATACGCAGTATTTT
cdr3_aa: CASSLTSTDTQYF

v_call: TRBV20-1
j_call: TRBJ1-6
d_call: TRBD1
clone_size: many
cdr3_nt: TGCAGTGCCCGGAGGCTGACAGGGGGATCAGGAGTTACGAATTCACCCCTCCACTTT
cdr3_aa: CSARRLTGGSGVTNSPLHF

v_call: TRBV15
j_call: TRBJ2-7
d_call: .
clone_size: many
cdr3_nt: TGTGCCACCAGCAGAGATCTGGCAGGGTCCGAGCAGTACTTC
cdr3_aa: CATSRDLAGSEQYF

v_call: TRBV18
j_call: TRBJ1-2
d_call: TRBD1
clone_size: many
cdr3_nt: TGTGCCAGCTCACCTTTCGCCCGTCCCGGGACAGGGCTTGGCTACACCTTC
cdr3_aa: CASSPFARPGTGLGYTF

v_call: TRBV30
j_call: TRBJ2-6
d_call: .
clone_size: many
cdr3_nt: TGTGCCCTTCGGAAGGGCTCTGGGGCCAACGTCCTGACTTTC
cdr3_aa: CALRKGSGANVLTF

v_call: TRBV30
j_call: TRBJ2-1
d_call: .
clone_size: many
cdr3_nt: TGTGCCTGGAGACCGGGACTGAGAGATACATTGGAACGATACAATGAGCAGTTCTTC
cdr3_aa: CAWRPGLRDTLERYNEQFF

v_call: TRBV5-1
j_call: TRBJ2-1
d_call: .
clone_size: many
cdr3_nt: TGCGCCAGCAGCTTGCCCTTGGTGAGTGAGCAGTTCTTC
cdr3_aa: CASSLPLVSEQFF

v_call: TRBV13
j_call: TRBJ2-1
d_call: .
clone_size: many
cdr3_nt: TGTGCCAGCAGCTCGTCCGGGACCTCCTACAATGAGCAGTTCTTC
cdr3_aa: CASSSSGTSYNEQFF

v_call: TRBV29-1
j_call: TRBJ1-6
d_call: .
clone_size: medium-sized
cdr3_nt: TGCAGCGTTAGTGACGGCTCGGGTCCCCTCCACTTT
cdr3_aa: CSVSDGSGPLHF

v_call: TRBV5-5
j_call: TRBJ2-1
d_call: TRBD2
clone_size: .
cdr3_nt: TGTGCCAGCAGCTTGTCACCGGGACTAGCGGAGCGGCAGTTCTTC
cdr3_aa: CASSLSPGLAERQFF

v_call: TRBV12-3/TRBV12-4
j_call: TRBJ2-5
d_call: TRBD2
clone_size: many
cdr3_nt: TGTGCCAGCAGTTTAGGGATGTTGGGCTTAGCGGGACTGCAAGAGACCCAGTACTTC
cdr3_aa: CASSLGMLGLAGLQETQYF

v_call: TRBV2
j_call: TRBJ2-1
d_call: .
clone_size: many
cdr3_nt: TGTGCCAGCAGTGATCTTTCCCCAAGCTCCTACAATGAGCAGTTCTTC
cdr3_aa: CASSDLSPSSYNEQFF

v_call: TRBV5-6
j_call: TRBJ2-1
d_call: .
clone_size: few
cdr3_nt: TGTGCCAGCAGCTTGGCCCGACATCAGTTCTTC
cdr3_aa: CASSLARHQFF

v_call: TRBV20-1
j_call: TRBJ2-5
d_call: TRBD1
clone_size: many
cdr3_nt: TGCAGTGCTAGAGATCCGACAGGGGGAGAGACCCAGTACTTC
cdr3_aa: CSARDPTGGETQYF

v_call: TRBV24-1
j_call: TRBJ2-5
d_call: TRBD2
clone_size: many
cdr3_nt: TGTGCCACCAGTGAAAGCGGGAGTTGGGGTGAGACCCAGTACTTC
cdr3_aa: CATSESGSWGETQYF

v_call: TRBV18
j_call: TRBJ2-7
d_call: .
clone_size: many
cdr3_nt: TGTGCCAGCTCAATCCAGGCCAGGGACTACGAGCAGTACTTC
cdr3_aa: CASSIQARDYEQYF

v_call: TRBV5-1
j_call: TRBJ1-6
d_call: TRBD1
clone_size: many
cdr3_nt: TGCGCCAGCAGCTTGGGGACAGGGCGGAATTCACCCCTCCACTTT
cdr3_aa: CASSLGTGRNSPLHF

v_call: TRBV29-1
j_call: TRBJ2-3
d_call: .
clone_size: many
cdr3_nt: TGCAGCGTGGGCCTTTCGGGTCTCGGGGCAGATACGCAGTATTTT
cdr3_aa: CSVGLSGLGADTQYF

v_call: TRBV11-2
j_call: TRBJ2-5
d_call: TRBD1
clone_size: .
cdr3_nt: TGTGCCAGCAGCCCCCAGGGACAGCACGTGGAGACCCAGTACTTC
cdr3_aa: CASSPQGQHVETQYF

v_call: TRBV6-2/TRBV6-3
j_call: TRBJ1-1
d_call: .
clone_size: many
cdr3_nt: TGTGCCAGCAGAAACGGGCCCCATGAAGCTTTCTTT
cdr3_aa: CASRNGPHEAFF

v_call: TRBV10-3
j_call: TRBJ2-7
d_call: TRBD2
clone_size: .
cdr3_nt: TGTGCCATCAGCGGGAGGGGGACCGAAGAGCAGTACTTC
cdr3_aa: CAISGRGTEEQYF

v_call: TRBV19
j_call: TRBJ2-5
d_call: .
clone_size: many
cdr3_nt: TGTGCCAGTAGTAGTGACCAGCAAGAGACCCAGTACTTC
cdr3_aa: CASSSDQQETQYF

v_call: TRBV11-2
j_call: TRBJ2-7
d_call: TRBD2
clone_size: once
cdr3_nt: TGTGCCAGCAGCAATAGCGGGGGGCCACTCCCCTACGAGCAGTACTTC
cdr3_aa: CASSNSGGPLPYEQYF

v_call: TRBV7-2
j_call: TRBJ2-7
d_call: .
clone_size: many
cdr3_nt: TGTGCCAGCAGCTTACGATCATCCGGGATCCCCTACGAGCAGTACTTC
cdr3_aa: CASSLRSSGIPYEQYF

v_call: TRBV6-2/TRBV6-3
j_call: TRBJ2-1
d_call: TRBD2
clone_size: many
cdr3_nt: TGTGCCAGCAGTTATGGGACTAGCGGCCTATACAATGAGCAGTTCTTC
cdr3_aa: CASSYGTSGLYNEQFF

v_call: TRBV4-3
j_call: TRBJ2-1
d_call: .
clone_size: many
cdr3_nt: TGCGCCAGCAGCCAAGTCGGAGGACAGAACAATGAGCAGTTCTTC
cdr3_aa: CASSQVGGQNNEQFF

v_call: TRBV11-2
j_call: TRBJ1-2
d_call: .
clone_size: .
cdr3_nt: TGTGCCAGCAGCGCGGGGTTTCTATATGGCTACACCTTC
cdr3_aa: CASSAGFLYGYTF

v_call: TRBV7-2
j_call: TRBJ1-2
d_call: .
clone_size: many
cdr3_nt: TGTGCCAGCAGCTTTCAGGGAGGAGACTATGGCTACACCTTC
cdr3_aa: CASSFQGGDYGYTF

v_call: TRBV5-1
j_call: TRBJ2-2
d_call: .
clone_size: many
cdr3_nt: TGCGCCAGCAGCTTCTCAGGGAACACCGGGGAGCTGTTTTTT
cdr3_aa: CASSFSGNTGELFF

v_call: TRBV13
j_call: TRBJ1-4
d_call: .
clone_size: many
cdr3_nt: TGTGCCAGCAGCTGGCGAGGACGGACTAATGAAAAACTGTTTTTT
cdr3_aa: CASSWRGRTNEKLFF